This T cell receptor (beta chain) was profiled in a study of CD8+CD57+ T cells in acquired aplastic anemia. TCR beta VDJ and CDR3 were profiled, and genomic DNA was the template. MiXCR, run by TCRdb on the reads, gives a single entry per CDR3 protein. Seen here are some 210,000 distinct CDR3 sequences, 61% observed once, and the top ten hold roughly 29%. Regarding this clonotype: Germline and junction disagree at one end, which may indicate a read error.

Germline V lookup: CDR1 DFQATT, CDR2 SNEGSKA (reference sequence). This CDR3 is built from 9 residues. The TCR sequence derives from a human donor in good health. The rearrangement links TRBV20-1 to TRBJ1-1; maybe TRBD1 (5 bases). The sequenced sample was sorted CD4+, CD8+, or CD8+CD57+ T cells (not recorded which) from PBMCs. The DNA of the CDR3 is TGCAGTGCTAGAGGAGGACACGTCTTT. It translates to CSARGGHVF.